The sequence of this T cell receptor beta chain was determined in a study of cytomegalovirus exposure and HLA in healthy donors. Study details: Among over 350 genotyped donors, about 80% fell in the Caucasian-associated ancestry cluster.

The CDR3 extends over 14 amino acids. V was shortened by 4 bases and J by 6 bases, with 14 bases between the two germline ends. This PCR relied on a set of 60 Vbeta primers and 13 Jbeta primers. Profiling relied on immunoSEQ multiplex PCR, and the TCRdb table lists in-frame clones only, not all of them. The profile covers some 180,000 clones, with around four fifths appearing a single time and over 1.1% taken by the ten largest. Comments on this clone: Its specificity is unknown.

Study observations and caveats: A later analysis associated under 20,000 TCR beta sequences with HLA alleles at a 0.05 false discovery rate. The authors later linked a missense DCLRE1C variant to TCR beta V- and J-gene trimming.

This chain joins TRBV23-1 and TRBJ2-3; tentative D call: TRBD2 (5 bases). TRBV23-1 is recorded as an ORF, its role being uncertain. The TCR sequence derives from a man between 18 and 35 years old in good health and CMV-seronegative. Specimen: PBMCs. As DNA, the CDR3 is TGCGCCAGCAGTCGGTTAACTAGGTCCGATACGCAGTATTTT. It is translated as CASSRLTRSDTQYF.